These T cell receptor beta chains were read from a single sample in a study of cytomegalovirus exposure and HLA in healthy donors. Sequencing was performed with immunoSEQ multiplex PCR; in TCRdb, only in-frame clones are kept and a portion is missing. The sample lists 80,000 to 95,000 clones, 60% to 85% occurring once. Sequenced material: PBMCs. These receptor sequences come from a man in his late teens or twenties in good health and CMV-seropositive. CDR3s include the opening cysteine and the closing phenylalanine or tryptophan. The D gene is left open where the match is weak. Clone size is not always given. Where it is, it says once, few, many or a class for expanded clones.

NA	NA	12	TRBV11-2	TRBJ2-7	TGTGCCAGCAGCGAGAGGGATTACGAGCAGTACTTC	CASSERDYEQYF
NA	NA	13	TRBV11-2	TRBJ1-5	TGTGCCAGCAGCCAGGAGGGGATCCAGCCCCAGCATTTT	CASSQEGIQPQHF
once	TRBD1	12	TRBV29-1	TRBJ2-7	TGCAGCGGGACAGGGGGCTCTCACGAGCAGTACTTC	CSGTGGSHEQYF
few	TRBD1	15	TRBV14	TRBJ1-1	TGTGCCAGCAACTTCTTGGGACAGATTATCACTGAAGCTTTCTTT	CASNFLGQIITEAFF
few	TRBD2	18	TRBV10-3	TRBJ2-3	TGTGCCATCAGCGCCCCCCTCCGGGCTAGCGGGAGCACAGATACGCAGTATTTT	CAISAPLRASGSTDTQYF
NA	TRBD2	17	TRBV4-1	TRBJ2-1	TGCGCCAGCAGCCACGCTAGCGGGAGAAGGTCCTACAATGAGCAGTTCTTC	CASSHASGRRSYNEQFF
once	NA	14	TRBV29-1	TRBJ1-2	TGCAGCGTTGACAAAACAGGGACCGACTATGGCTACACCTTC	CSVDKTGTDYGYTF
few	NA	13	TRBV18	TRBJ2-7	TGTGCCAGCTCACCTCTCGACAGTTACGAGCAGTACTTC	CASSPLDSYEQYF
NA	NA	16	TRBV4-1	TRBJ2-1	TGCGCCAGCAGCCAAGGGTGGGCTGGATCCTACAATGAGCAGTTCTTC	CASSQGWAGSYNEQFF
once	NA	12	TRBV29-1	TRBJ2-5	TGCAGCGAGCAATCCCTTCAAGAGACCCAGTACTTC	CSEQSLQETQYF
once	NA	14	TRBV6-1	TRBJ1-1	TGTGCCAGCAGTGAACACATGATGAACACTGAAGCTTTCTTT	CASSEHMMNTEAFF
NA	TRBD2	15	TRBV15	TRBJ2-5	TGTGCCACCAGCAGAGCTGCTAGCGGGCAAGAGACCCAGTACTTC	CATSRAASGQETQYF
NA	TRBD2	23	TRBV29-1	TRBJ2-3	TGCAGCGTCGTAATGATCCGGACAGAAAGTTTTCGGCGGGAGGGACGATTCACAGATACGCAGTATTTT	CSVVMIRTESFRREGRFTDTQYF
NA	TRBD1	13	TRBV5-6	TRBJ1-2	TGTGCCAGCAGCTATCCCTACAGGGGACACGACACCTTC	CASSYPYRGHDTF